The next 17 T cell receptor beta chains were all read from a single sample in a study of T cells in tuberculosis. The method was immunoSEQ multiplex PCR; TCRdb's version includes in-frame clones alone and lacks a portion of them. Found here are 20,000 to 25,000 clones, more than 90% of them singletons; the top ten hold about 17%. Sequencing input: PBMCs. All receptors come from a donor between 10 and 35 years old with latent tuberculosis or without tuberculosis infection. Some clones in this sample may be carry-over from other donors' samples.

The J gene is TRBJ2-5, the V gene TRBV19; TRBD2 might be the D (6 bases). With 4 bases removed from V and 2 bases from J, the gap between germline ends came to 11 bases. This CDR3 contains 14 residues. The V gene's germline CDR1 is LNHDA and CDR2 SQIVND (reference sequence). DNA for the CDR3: TGTGCCAGTAGTAGATTGGGACTTCAAGAGACCCAGTACTTC. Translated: CASSRLGLQETQYF.

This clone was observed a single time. The CDR3 is CASSHGRDRGDNEQFF. The CDR3 bases are TGTGCCAGCAGTCACGGCCGGGACAGGGGGGACAATGAGCAGTTCTTC. The chain is built from TRBV25-1 and TRBJ2-1; 11 bases fit TRBD1. The V and J ends lost 5 bases and 5 bases, in that order; junction bases with no gene match: 8. CDR3 length equals 16 residues. Germline-derived CDR1 and CDR2 are MGHDK and SYGVNS.

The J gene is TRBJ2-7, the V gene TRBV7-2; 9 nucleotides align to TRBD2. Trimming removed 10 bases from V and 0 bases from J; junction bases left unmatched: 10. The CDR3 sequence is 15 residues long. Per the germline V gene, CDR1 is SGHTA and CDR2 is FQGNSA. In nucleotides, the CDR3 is TGTGCCATGTGGGGGCTAGCGGGATTCTCCTACGAGCAGTACTTC. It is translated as CAMWGLAGFSYEQYF.

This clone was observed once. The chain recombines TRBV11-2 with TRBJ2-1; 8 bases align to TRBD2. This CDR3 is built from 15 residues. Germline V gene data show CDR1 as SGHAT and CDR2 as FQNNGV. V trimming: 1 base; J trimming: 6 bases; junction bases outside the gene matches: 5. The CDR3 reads CASSLGTGTSNEQFF. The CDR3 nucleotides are TGTGCCAGCAGCTTAGGGACCGGGACTAGCAATGAGCAGTTCTTC.

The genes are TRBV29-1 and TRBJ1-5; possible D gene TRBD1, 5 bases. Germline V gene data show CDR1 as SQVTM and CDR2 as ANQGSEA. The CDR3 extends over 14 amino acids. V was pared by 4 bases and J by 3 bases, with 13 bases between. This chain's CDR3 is CSVGGGGYNQPQHF. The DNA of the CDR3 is TGCAGCGTTGGTGGCGGGGGATACAATCAGCCCCAGCATTTT.

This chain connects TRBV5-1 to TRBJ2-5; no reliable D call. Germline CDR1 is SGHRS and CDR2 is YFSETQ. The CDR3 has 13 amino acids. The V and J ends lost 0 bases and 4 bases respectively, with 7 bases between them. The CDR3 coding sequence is TGCGCCAGCAGCTTGGGGCTGCCAGAGACCCAGTACTTC. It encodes CASSLGLPETQYF.

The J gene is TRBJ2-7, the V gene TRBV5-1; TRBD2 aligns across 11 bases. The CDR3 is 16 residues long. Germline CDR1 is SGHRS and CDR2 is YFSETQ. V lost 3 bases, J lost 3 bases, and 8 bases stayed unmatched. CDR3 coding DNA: TGCGCCAGCAGCTCCGGATTCGGGACTAGCGGCTACGAGCAGTACTTC. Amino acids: CASSSGFGTSGYEQYF.

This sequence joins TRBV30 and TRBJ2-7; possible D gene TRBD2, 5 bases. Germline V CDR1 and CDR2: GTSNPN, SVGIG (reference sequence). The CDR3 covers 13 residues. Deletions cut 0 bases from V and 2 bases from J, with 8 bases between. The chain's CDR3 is CAWSVGEPYEQYF. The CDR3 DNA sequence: TGTGCCTGGAGTGTCGGGGAACCCTACGAGCAGTACTTC.

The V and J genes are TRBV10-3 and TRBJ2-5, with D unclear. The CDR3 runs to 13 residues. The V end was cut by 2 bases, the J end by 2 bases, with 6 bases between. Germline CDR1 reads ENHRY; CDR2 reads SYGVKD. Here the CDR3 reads CAISEEVQETQYF. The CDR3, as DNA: TGTGCCATCAGTGAGGAGGTTCAAGAGACCCAGTACTTC.

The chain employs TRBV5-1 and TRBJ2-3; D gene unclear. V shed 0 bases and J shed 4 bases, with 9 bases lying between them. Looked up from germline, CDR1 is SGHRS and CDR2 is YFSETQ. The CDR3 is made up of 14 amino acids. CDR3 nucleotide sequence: TGCGCCAGCAGCTTGGTCCCCAGCGCAGATACGCAGTATTTT. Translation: CASSLVPSADTQYF.

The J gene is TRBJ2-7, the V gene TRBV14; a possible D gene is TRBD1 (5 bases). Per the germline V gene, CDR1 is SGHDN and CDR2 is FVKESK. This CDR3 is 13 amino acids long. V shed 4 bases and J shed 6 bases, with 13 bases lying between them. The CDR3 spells CASSPETVGEQYF. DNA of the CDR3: TGTGCCAGCAGCCCCGAGACAGTTGGCGAGCAGTACTTC.

The CDR3 region is CASSYRGTANEKLFF. The CDR3 coding sequence is TGTGCCAGCAGTTATCGGGGGACAGCTAATGAAAAACTGTTTTTT. This chain joins TRBV6-5 and TRBJ1-4; 7 bases align to TRBD1. Germline assignment: CDR1 MNHEY and CDR2 SVGAGI. Trimming took 3 bases from V and 3 from J; bases not matched to a gene: 4. This CDR3 is 15 amino acids long.

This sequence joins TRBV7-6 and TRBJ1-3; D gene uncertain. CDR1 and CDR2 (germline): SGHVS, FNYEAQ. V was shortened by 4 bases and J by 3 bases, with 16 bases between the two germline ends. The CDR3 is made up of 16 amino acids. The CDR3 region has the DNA TGTGCCAGCAGCTCGAGGAGGTCCAACCTTGGAAACACCATATATTTT. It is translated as CASSSRRSNLGNTIYF.

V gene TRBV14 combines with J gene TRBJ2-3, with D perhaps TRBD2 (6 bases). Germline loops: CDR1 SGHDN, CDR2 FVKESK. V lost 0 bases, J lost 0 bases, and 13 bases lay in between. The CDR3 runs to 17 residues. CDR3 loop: CASSQERTGVSTDTQYF. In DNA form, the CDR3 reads TGTGCCAGCAGCCAAGAGCGCACGGGGGTTAGCACAGATACGCAGTATTTT.

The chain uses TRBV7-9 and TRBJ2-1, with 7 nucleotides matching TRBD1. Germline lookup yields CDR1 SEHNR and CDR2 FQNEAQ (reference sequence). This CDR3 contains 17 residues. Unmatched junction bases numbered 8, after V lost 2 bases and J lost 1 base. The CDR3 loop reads CASSLLTGVGSYNEQFF. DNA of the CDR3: TGTGCCAGCAGCTTATTAACAGGGGTAGGGTCCTACAATGAGCAGTTCTTC. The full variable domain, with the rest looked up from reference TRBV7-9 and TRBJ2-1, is DTGVSQNPRHKITKRGQNVTFRCDPISEHNRLYWYRQTLGQGPEFLTYFQNEAQLEKSRLLSDRFSAERPKGSFSTLEIQRTEQGDSAMYLCASSLLTGVGSYNEQFFGPGTRLTVL.

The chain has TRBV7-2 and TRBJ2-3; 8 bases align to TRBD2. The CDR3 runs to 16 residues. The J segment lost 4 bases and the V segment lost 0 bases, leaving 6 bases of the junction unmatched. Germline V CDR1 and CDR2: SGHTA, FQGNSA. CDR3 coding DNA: TGTGCCAGCAGCTTAGCGGGGACTAGAAACGCAGATACGCAGTATTTT. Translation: CASSLAGTRNADTQYF.

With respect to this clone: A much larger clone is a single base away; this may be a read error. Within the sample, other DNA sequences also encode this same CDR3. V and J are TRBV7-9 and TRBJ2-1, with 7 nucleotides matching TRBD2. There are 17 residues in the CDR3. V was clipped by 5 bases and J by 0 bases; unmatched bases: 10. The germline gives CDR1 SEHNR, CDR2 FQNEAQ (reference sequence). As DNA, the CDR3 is TGTGCCAGCAGCCCTAGACTAGCAGGGAGCTCCTACAATGAGCAGTTCTTC. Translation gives CASSPRLAGSSYNEQFF.